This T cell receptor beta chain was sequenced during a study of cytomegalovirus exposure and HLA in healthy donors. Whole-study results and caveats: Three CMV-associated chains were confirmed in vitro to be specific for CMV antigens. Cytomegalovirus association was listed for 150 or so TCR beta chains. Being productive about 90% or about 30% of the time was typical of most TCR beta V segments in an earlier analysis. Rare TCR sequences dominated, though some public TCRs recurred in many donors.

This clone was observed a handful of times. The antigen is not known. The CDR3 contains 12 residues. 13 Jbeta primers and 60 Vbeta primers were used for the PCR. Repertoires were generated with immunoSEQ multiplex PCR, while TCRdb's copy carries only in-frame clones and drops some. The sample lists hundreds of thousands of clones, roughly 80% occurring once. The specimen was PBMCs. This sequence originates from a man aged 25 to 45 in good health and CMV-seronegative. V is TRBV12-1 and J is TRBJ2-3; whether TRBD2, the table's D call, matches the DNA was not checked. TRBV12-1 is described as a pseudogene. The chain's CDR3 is CASSFGADTQYF. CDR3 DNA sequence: TGTGCCAGCAGCTTTGGAGCAGATACGCAGTATTTT.